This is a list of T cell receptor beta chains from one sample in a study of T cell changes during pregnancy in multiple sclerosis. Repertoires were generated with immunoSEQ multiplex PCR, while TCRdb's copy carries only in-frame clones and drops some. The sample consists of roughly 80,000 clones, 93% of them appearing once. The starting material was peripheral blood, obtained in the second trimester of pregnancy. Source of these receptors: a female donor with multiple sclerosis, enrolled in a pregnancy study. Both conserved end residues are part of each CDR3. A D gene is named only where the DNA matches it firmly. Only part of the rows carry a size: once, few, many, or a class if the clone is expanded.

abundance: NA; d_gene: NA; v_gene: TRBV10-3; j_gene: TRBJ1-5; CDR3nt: TGTGCCATCAGTAAAGACAGAAACCAGCCCCAGCATTTT; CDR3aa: CAISKDRNQPQHF
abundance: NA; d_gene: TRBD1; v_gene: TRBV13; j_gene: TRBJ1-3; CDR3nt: TGTGCCAGCAGCGTGGGGGACAGGGCATCTGGAAACACCATATATTTT; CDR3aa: CASSVGDRASGNTIYF
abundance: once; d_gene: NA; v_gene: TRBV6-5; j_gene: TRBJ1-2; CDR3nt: TGTGCCAGCAGTTACCGAGAGAGGGCCAGCTACACCTTC; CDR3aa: CASSYRERASYTF
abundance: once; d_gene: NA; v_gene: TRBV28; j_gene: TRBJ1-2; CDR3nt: TGTGCCAGCGGCAGCGGCGGCGTTGGCTACACCTTC; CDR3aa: CASGSGGVGYTF
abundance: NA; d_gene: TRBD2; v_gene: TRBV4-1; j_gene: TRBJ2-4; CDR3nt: TGCGCCAGCAGCCAGCTGGGAGGGCGCTCCAAAAACATTCAGTACTTC; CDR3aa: CASSQLGGRSKNIQYF
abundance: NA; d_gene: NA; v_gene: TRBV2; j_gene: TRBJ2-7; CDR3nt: TGTGCCAGCAGCTACGGGGCTGTGCGGGGAGGACGCGACGAGCAGTACTTC; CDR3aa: CASSYGAVRGGRDEQYF
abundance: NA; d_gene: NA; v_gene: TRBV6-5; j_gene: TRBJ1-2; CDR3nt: TGTGCCAGCAGTTACTCTAAATTTGTGGGCCATGGCTACACCTTC; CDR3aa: CASSYSKFVGHGYTF
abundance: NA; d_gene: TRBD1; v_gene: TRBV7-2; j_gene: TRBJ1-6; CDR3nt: TGTGCCAGCAGCCCCGGACAGGGGCGAAGCTCCTATAATTCACCCCTCCACTTT; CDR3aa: CASSPGQGRSSYNSPLHF
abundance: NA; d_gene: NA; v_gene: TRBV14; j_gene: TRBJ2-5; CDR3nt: TGTGCCAGCAGCCAAAAATCGGAGACCCAGTACTTC; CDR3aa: CASSQKSETQYF
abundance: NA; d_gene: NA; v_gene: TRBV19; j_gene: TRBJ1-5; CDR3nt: TGTGCCAGTAGTATAGAGCAGGGGCATCCTTATAGCAATCAGCCCCAGCATTTT; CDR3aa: CASSIEQGHPYSNQPQHF
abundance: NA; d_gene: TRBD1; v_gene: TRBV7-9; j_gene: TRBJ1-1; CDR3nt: TGTGCCAGCAGCTTAGGAGTTGGCGGACAGGGGAACACTGAAGCTTTCTTT; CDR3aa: CASSLGVGGQGNTEAFF
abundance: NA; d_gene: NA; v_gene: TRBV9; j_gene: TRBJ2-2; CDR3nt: TGTGCCAGCAGCGTGCAATCAGGACAGCCTCTCACCGGGGAGCTGTTTTTT; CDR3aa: CASSVQSGQPLTGELFF
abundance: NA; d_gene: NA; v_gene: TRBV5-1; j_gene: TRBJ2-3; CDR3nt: TGCGCCAGCAGCTCAAGCCCCACAGATACGCAGTATTTT; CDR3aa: CASSSSPTDTQYF
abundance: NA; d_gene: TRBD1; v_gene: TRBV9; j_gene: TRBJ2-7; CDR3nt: TGTGCCAGCAGCGCTGGACAGGAGGTAGTCTACGAGCAGTACTTC; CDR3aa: CASSAGQEVVYEQYF
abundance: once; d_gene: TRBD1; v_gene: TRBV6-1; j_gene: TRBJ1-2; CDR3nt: TGTGCCAGCAGACAGGGGGATGGCTACACCTTC; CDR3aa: CASRQGDGYTF
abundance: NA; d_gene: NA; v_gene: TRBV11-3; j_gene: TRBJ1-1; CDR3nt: TGTGCCAGCAGCTTTGGAGGACAGATGAACACTGAAGCTTTCTTT; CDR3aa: CASSFGGQMNTEAFF
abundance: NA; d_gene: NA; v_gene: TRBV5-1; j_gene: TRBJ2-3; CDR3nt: TGCGCCAGCAGCTTTTTCGGGGGCACAGATACGCAGTATTTT; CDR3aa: CASSFFGGTDTQYF
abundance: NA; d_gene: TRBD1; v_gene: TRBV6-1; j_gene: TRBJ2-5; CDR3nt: TGTGCCAGCAGTCGACAGGGGTGGCAAGAGACCCAGTACTTC; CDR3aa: CASSRQGWQETQYF
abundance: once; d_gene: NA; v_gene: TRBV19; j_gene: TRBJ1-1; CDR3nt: TGTGCCAGTAATCCTCTCGGGGGGGGGACTGAAGCTTTCTTT; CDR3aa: CASNPLGGGTEAFF
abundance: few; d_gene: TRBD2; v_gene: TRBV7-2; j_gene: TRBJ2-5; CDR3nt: TGTGCCAGCAGCTGGGGGGGGTCGGGAGAGACCCAGTACTTC; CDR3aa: CASSWGGSGETQYF
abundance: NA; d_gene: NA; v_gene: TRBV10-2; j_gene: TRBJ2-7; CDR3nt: TGCGCCAGCAGGTTTAGCTACGAGCAGTACTTC; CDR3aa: CASRFSYEQYF
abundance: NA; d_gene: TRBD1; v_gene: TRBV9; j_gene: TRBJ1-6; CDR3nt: TGTGCCAGCAGCGTAGCAGGAGGACAGGGGTATAATTCACCCCTCCACTTT; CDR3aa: CASSVAGGQGYNSPLHF
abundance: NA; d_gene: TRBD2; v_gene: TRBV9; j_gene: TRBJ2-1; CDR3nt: TGTGCCAGCAGCCTGAGACTAGCGGGGGAACTGTTCTTC; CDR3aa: CASSLRLAGELFF
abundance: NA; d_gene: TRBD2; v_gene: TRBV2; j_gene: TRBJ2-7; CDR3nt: TGTGCCAGCAGGTCGGGGGGGCCCTACGAGCAGTACTTC; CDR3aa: CASRSGGPYEQYF
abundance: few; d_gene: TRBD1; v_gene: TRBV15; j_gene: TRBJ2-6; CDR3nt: TGTGCCACCAGCGGACCGGGACAGGGGCCCTCTGGGGCCAACGTCCTGACTTTC; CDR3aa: CATSGPGQGPSGANVLTF
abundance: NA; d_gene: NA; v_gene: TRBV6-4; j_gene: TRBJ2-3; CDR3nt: TGTGCCAGCAGTGAGCGGCCCGAAGATACGCAGTATTTT; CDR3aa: CASSERPEDTQYF
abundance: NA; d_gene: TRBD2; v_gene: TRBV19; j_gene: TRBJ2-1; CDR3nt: TGTGCCAGTAGTCCCTATCTAGCGGGGGGGCCCAATGAGCAGTTCTTC; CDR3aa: CASSPYLAGGPNEQFF
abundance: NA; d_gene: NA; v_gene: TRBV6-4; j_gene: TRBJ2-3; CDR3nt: TGTGCCAGCAGTGAAAGCGGGCCCACAGATACGCAGTATTTT; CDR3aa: CASSESGPTDTQYF
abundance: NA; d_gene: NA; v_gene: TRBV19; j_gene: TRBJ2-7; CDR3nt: TGTGCCAGTAGTATTTTGCTGTTCGGGAACGAGCAGTACTTC; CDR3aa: CASSILLFGNEQYF
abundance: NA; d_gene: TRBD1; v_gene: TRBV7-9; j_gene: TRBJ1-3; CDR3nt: TGTGCCAGCAGCTTAGAACAGGGGGAAAGAAACACCATATATTTT; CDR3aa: CASSLEQGERNTIYF
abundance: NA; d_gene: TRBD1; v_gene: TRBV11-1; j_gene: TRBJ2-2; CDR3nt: TGTGCCAGCAGATTAACAGGGGTTCCCGGGGAGCTGTTTTTT; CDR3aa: CASRLTGVPGELFF
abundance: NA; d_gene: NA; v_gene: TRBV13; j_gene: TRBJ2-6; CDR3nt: TGTGCCAGCAGCCAGGGCTCTGGGGCCAACGTCCTGACTTTC; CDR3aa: CASSQGSGANVLTF
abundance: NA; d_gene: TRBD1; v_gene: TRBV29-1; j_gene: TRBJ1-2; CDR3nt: TGCAGCGCGGGACAGCCTAACTATGGCTACACCTTC; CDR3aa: CSAGQPNYGYTF
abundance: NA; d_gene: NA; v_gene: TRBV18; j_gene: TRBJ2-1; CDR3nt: TGTGCCAGCTCACCTTTGACGGGTAACTACAATGAGCAGTTCTTC; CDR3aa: CASSPLTGNYNEQFF
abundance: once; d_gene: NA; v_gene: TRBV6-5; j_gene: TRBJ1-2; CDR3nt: TGTGCCAGCAGTCCAACGGGGTTGCATGGCTACACCTTC; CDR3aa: CASSPTGLHGYTF
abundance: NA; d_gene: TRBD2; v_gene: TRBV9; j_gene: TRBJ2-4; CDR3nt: TGTGCCAGCAGCCCTTCGGGACTAAGGGGAAACATTCAGTACTTC; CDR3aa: CASSPSGLRGNIQYF
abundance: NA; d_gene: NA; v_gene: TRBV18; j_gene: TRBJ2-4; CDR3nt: TGTGCCAGCTCACCACCCCCGGACAGTTCAAACATTCAGTACTTC; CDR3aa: CASSPPPDSSNIQYF
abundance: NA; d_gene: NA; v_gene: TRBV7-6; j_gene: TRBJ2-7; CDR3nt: TGTGCCAGCAGCCCGTCCGCGGGGAACTACGAGCAGTACTTC; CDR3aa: CASSPSAGNYEQYF
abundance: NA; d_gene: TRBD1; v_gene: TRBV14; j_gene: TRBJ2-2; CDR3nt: TGTGCCAGCAGCCAAGATAACAGGGGTTCGTGGAACACCGGGGAGCTGTTTTTT; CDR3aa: CASSQDNRGSWNTGELFF
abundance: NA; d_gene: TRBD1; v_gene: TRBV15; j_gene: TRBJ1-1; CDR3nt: TGTGCCACCAGCGGGACAGGGAACACTGAAGCTTTCTTT; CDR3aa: CATSGTGNTEAFF
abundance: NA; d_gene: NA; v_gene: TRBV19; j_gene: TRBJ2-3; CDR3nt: TGTGCCAGTAGTATTGTCAGTCGCACAGATACGCAGTATTTT; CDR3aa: CASSIVSRTDTQYF
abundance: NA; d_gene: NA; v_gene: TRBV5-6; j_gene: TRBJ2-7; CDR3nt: TGTGCCAGCAGCGGCAGGGGAAGGCTCTACGAGCAGTACTTC; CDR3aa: CASSGRGRLYEQYF
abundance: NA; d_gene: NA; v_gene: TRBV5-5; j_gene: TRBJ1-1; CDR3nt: TGTGCCAGCAGCTTGGAGGGACACAAGAACACTGAAGCTTTCTTT; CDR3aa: CASSLEGHKNTEAFF
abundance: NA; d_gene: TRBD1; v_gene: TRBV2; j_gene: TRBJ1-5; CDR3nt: TGTGCCAGCAGTGTTGGGGGGACAGGGGATAAGCCCCAGCATTTT; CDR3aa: CASSVGGTGDKPQHF
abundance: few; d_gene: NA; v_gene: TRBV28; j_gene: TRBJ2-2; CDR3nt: TGTGCCAGCAGTTTGGGCCTAACGAACACCGGGGAGCTGTTTTTT; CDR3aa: CASSLGLTNTGELFF
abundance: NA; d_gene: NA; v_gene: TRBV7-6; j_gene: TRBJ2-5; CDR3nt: TGTGCCAGCAGCTTTCTGGAGACCCAGTACTTC; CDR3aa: CASSFLETQYF
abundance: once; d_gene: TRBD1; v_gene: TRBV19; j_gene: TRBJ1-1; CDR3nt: TGTGCCAGTAGTATAGGCCAGGGGGGCACCACTGAAGCTTTCTTT; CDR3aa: CASSIGQGGTTEAFF
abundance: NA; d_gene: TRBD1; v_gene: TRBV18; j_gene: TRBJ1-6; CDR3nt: TGTGCCAGCTCAGCGACAGGGCTTACTAATTCACCCCTCCACTTT; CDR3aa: CASSATGLTNSPLHF
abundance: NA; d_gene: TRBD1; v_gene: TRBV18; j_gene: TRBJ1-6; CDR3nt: TGTGCCAGCTCACAGCGCCATCAGGGGGCTCAGGATAATTCACCCCTCCACTTT; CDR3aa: CASSQRHQGAQDNSPLHF
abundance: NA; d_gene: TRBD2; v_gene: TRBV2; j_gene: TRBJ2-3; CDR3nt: TGTGCCAGCAGTGGGACTAGCGTCCCCACAGATACGCAGTATTTT; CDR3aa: CASSGTSVPTDTQYF
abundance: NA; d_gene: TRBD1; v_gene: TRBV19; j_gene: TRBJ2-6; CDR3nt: TGTGCCAGTAGTGCTAGGACAGGACTCGTCTCTGGGGCCAACGTCCTGACTTTC; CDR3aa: CASSARTGLVSGANVLTF
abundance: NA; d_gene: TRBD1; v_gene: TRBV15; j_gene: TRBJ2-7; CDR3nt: TGTGCCACCAGCTGGGACAGAGCCTACGAGCAGTACTTC; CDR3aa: CATSWDRAYEQYF